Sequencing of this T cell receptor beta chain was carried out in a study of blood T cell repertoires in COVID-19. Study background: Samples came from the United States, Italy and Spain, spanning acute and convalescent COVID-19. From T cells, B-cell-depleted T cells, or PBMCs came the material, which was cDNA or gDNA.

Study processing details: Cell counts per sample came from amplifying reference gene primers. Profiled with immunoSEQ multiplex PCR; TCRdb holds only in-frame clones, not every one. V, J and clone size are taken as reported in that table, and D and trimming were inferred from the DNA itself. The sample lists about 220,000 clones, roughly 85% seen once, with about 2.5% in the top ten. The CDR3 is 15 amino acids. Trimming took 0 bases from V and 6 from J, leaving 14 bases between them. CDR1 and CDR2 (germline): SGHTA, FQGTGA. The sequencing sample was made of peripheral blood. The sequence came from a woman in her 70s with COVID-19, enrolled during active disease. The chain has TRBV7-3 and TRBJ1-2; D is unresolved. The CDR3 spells CASSLTVAGIHGYTF. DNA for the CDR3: TGTGCCAGCAGCTTAACGGTAGCCGGGATACATGGCTACACCTTC.